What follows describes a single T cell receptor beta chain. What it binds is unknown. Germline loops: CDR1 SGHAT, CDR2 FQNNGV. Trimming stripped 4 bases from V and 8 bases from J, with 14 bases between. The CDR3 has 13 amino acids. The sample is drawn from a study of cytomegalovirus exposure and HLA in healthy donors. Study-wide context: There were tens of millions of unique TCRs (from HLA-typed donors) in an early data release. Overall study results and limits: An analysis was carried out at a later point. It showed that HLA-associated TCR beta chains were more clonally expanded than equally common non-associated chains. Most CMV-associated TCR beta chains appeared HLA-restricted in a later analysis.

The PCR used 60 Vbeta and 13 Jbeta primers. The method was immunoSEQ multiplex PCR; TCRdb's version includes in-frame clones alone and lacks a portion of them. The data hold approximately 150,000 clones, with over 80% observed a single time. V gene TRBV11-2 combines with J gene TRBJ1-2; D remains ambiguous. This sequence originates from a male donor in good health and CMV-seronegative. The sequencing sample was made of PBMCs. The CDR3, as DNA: TGTGCCAGCAGCTCCGGACTGTGGGGAGGCTACACCTTC. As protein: CASSSGLWGGYTF.